These 6 T cell receptor beta chains were sequenced from one sample in a study of cytomegalovirus exposure and HLA in healthy donors. It was with 60 Vbeta and 13 Jbeta primers that the PCR ran. Sequencing used immunoSEQ multiplex PCR; TCRdb keeps in-frame clones, though not all of them. The repertoire includes roughly 240,000 clones, just under 80% of them detected once, and around 0.44% sits in the top ten. The sample taken for sequencing was PBMCs. The receptors here all came from a boy between 5 and 17 years old in good health and CMV-seronegative.

CDR3 nucleotide sequence: TGTGCCATCAGTACAGGGCACGGTGAAAAACTGTTTTTT. Amino acids: CAISTGHGEKLFF. The chain couples TRBV10-3 to TRBJ1-4, with a weak D call TRBD1 (6 bases). Germline CDR1 and CDR2: ENHRY and SYGVKD. Trimming shortened V by 5 bases and J by 7 bases, and 11 bases separated the two germline ends. This CDR3 region has 13 residues.

The chain recombines TRBV29-1 with TRBJ1-1, with D hard to call. Trimming removed 3 bases at V and 0 bases at J, with 5 bases between. The CDR3 extends over 12 amino acids. Germline V gene sequence: CDR1 SQVTM, CDR2 ANQGSEA. CDR3 protein: CSVDVVNTEAFF. The DNA of the CDR3 is TGCAGCGTTGACGTTGTGAACACTGAAGCTTTCTTT. Combining the CDR3 with reference TRBV29-1 and TRBJ1-1 gives the whole variable domain SAVISQKPSRDICQRGTSLTIQCQVDSQVTMMFWYRQQPGQSLTLIATANQGSEATYESGFVIDKFPISRPNLTFSTLTVSNMSPEDSSIYLCSVDVVNTEAFFGQGTRLTVV.

The chain combines TRBV7-2 with TRBJ2-2; TRBD2 matches at 7 bases. Germline V CDR1 and CDR2: SGHTA, FQGNSA. The CDR3 totals 15 residues. With 3 bases clipped from V and 3 bases from J, the junction kept 4 bases outside the gene matches. The CDR3 sequence: CASSFGGRDTGELFF. In DNA, the CDR3 is TGTGCCAGCAGCTTTGGGGGGAGGGACACCGGGGAGCTGTTTTTT.

This rearrangement joins TRBV20-1 to TRBJ2-1; the D gene is possibly TRBD1 (5 bases). Trimming left V 1 base short and J 13 bases short, with 8 bases between. There are 10 residues in the CDR3. Germline V gene data show CDR1 as DFQATT and CDR2 as SNEGSKA (reference sequence). CDR3 amino acids: CSARGGLQFF. CDR3 DNA: TGCAGTGCTAGAGGGGGCTTACAGTTCTTC.

This clone was observed once. The chain joins TRBV5-1 to TRBJ1-5; D is unresolved. This CDR3 is built from 15 residues. V lost 1 base to trimming and J lost 11 bases, with 19 bases between them. Germline V gives CDR1 SGHRS, CDR2 YFSETQ. CDR3 in amino acids: CASSLTERESGTQHF. For the CDR3, the DNA is TGCGCCAGCAGCTTGACGGAGAGGGAAAGTGGGACCCAGCATTTT.

This clone came up once. The chain employs TRBV19 and TRBJ2-7; D perhaps matches TRBD1 (6 bases). Trimming pared 5 bases from V and 0 bases from J, leaving 8 bases between. The CDR3 is 13 amino acids. Per germline, CDR1 LNHDA and CDR2 SQIVND (reference sequence). In DNA, the CDR3 is TGTGCCAGTAGTCCGGACAGCTCCTACGAGCAGTACTTC. Encoded protein: CASSPDSSYEQYF.